This T cell receptor (beta chain) is from a study of blood T cell repertoires in COVID-19. The overall study: The samples span acute and convalescent COVID-19 from the United States, Italy and Spain. T cells, B-cell-depleted T cells, or PBMCs supplied cDNA or gDNA.

Per the study methods: Reference gene primer amplification yielded estimated nucleated cell counts. Clones were sequenced by immunoSEQ multiplex PCR, and TCRdb holds only the in-frame ones, with some missing. V and J calls and clone size are given by that table; D and trimming were obtained from the DNA. The repertoire holds some 70,000 clones, with about 90% as singletons. With V trimmed by 6 bases and J by 1 base, 8 bases remained unmatched. The germline V gene has CDR1 SEHNR and CDR2 FQNEAQ (reference sequence). CDR3 size: 16 residues. V is TRBV7-9 and J is TRBJ2-5; 10 bases are a match to TRBD1. The TCR was taken from a human donor in a cohort sampled during active COVID-19. Material for sequencing was peripheral blood. The CDR3 region is CASSSGTGVPQETQYF. The CDR3 DNA is TGTGCCAGCAGTTCCGGGACAGGGGTACCCCAAGAGACCCAGTACTTC.